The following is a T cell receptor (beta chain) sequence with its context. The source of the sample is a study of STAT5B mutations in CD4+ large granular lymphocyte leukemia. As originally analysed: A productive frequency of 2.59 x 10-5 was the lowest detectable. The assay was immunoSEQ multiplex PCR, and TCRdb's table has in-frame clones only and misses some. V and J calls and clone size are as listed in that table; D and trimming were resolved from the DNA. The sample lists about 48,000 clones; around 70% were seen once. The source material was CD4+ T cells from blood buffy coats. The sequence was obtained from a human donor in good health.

The CDR3 protein is CASSRTSTAETQYF. CDR3 coding DNA: TGTGCCAGCAGCCGGACTAGCACGGCGGAGACCCAGTACTTC. V is TRBV11-2 and J is TRBJ2-5; 8 nucleotides match TRBD2. This CDR3 contains 14 residues. Germline CDR1 reads SGHAT; CDR2 reads FQNNGV. The junction had 7 bases not matched to a gene; V was cut back by 5 bases and J by 5 bases. The variable domain in full, completed from reference TRBV11-2 and TRBJ2-5, reads EAGVAQSPRYKIIEKRQSVAFWCNPISGHATLYWYQQILGQGPKLLIQFQNNGVVDDSQLPKDRFSAERLKGVDSTLKIQPAKLEDSAVYLCASSRTSTAETQYFGPGTRLLVL.